Each of the 26 T cell receptor beta chains below was sequenced from the same sample in a study of identifying expanded T cells in peripheral blood (dated by TCRdb to about 2019). Preparation of the library involved the immunoSEQ multiplex PCR assay. Here the immuneACCESS table is served through TCRdb, limited to in-frame sequences with V and J called. Missing clones are a known gap in these copies; in checked studies unresolved V genes cover under half, and the rest lacks a known reason. The sample table shows 100,000 to 150,000 clones, and 75% to 90% are seen once. The ten largest account for approximately 8% of the sample. Source material: blood. These receptors were taken from a person between 18 and 75 years old in good health.

This clone came up once. The chain is built from TRBV28 and TRBJ1-1; D ambiguous. The CDR3 is 14 amino acids. V lost 1 base and J 3 bases, leaving 9 bases between the germline ends. The germline gives CDR1 MDHEN, CDR2 SYDVKM. CDR3 region: CASSLLVPDTEAFF. As DNA, the CDR3 is TGTGCCAGCAGTTTATTAGTCCCGGACACTGAAGCTTTCTTT.

The V call is TRBV2, the J call TRBJ2-1; 7 bases fit TRBD2. Trimming took 2 bases from V and 11 from J; bases not matched to a gene: 6. The germline V gene encodes CDR1 SNHLY and CDR2 FYNNEI. This CDR3 has 13 residues. The CDR3 coding sequence is TGTGCCAGCAGTGAACCCACTAGCGAGAAGCAGTTCTTC. Protein product: CASSEPTSEKQFF.

This chain joins TRBV27 and TRBJ1-3; 8 bases are shared with TRBD1. Germline V gene sequence: CDR1 MNHEY, CDR2 SMNVEV (reference sequence). The CDR3 sequence is 15 residues long. J was trimmed by 4 bases and V by 8 bases; bases with no gene match: 10. The CDR3 here is CASWPQGQGGNTIYF. The CDR3 DNA is TGTGCCAGCTGGCCCCAAGGACAGGGCGGAAACACCATATATTTT.

The chain uses TRBV10-3 and TRBJ2-5, with D tentatively TRBD2 (6 bases). The germline V and J ends were trimmed by 2 bases and 0 bases, with 7 bases remaining between them. CDR1 is ENHRY, CDR2 SYGVKD, per germline. The CDR3 consists of 14 residues. The CDR3 loop reads CAISEPGDQETQYF. The CDR3 DNA sequence: TGTGCCATCAGTGAGCCGGGGGACCAAGAGACCCAGTACTTC.

This clone was counted ten times or more. The chain combines TRBV27 with TRBJ1-2; 7 nucleotides line up with TRBD1. This CDR3 is 13 amino acids long. V was clipped by 7 bases and J by 8 bases; unmatched bases: 10. Per germline, CDR1 MNHEY and CDR2 SMNVEV (reference sequence). The CDR3 nucleotides are TGTGCCAGCACCCGGACAGGCCGCTTGGGCTACACCTTC. Protein: CASTRTGRLGYTF.

The chain carries TRBV19 and TRBJ2-1; 11 nucleotides match TRBD2. CDR3 length: 15 amino acids. In germline, CDR1 is LNHDA, CDR2 SQIVND (reference sequence). The ends lost 3 bases at V and 8 bases at J; junction bases unmatched: 6. CDR3 in DNA: TGTGCCAGTAGTATCCCTAGCGGGAGGTTACATGAGCAGTTCTTC. Translated, it gives CASSIPSGRLHEQFF.

In its sample, this clone was seen a few times. This chain joins TRBV5-6 and TRBJ2-3; no clear D gene. Trimming pared 4 bases from V and 2 bases from J, leaving 8 bases between. Per germline, CDR1 SGHDT and CDR2 YYEEEE. The CDR3 covers 13 residues. CDR3 nucleotide sequence: TGTGCCAGCAGCGGCGACGCCACAGATACGCAGTATTTT. It yields the protein CASSGDATDTQYF.

This clone was picked up many times. This rearrangement joins TRBV9 to TRBJ1-3; D is unresolved. CDR1 is SGDLS and CDR2 is YYNGEE in the germline V gene. Trimming took 2 bases from V and 7 from J, leaving 10 bases between them. This CDR3 region has 13 residues. CDR3 sequence (DNA): TGTGCCAGCAGCGTTGGCGGGATGAACACCATATATTTT. Protein product: CASSVGGMNTIYF.

This clone was counted only a few times. Germline is not matched at one junction end, which may reflect a read error. The chain joins TRBV29-1 to TRBJ1-2; weak D call: TRBD1 (5 bases). The germline CDR1 and CDR2 sequences are SQVTM and ANQGSEA. The CDR3 is made up of 11 amino acids. Written as DNA, the CDR3 is TGCAGCGTCGTCCTGCAGGGCTCCGTACACTTC. Translated: CSVVLQGSVHF.

On this clone itself: This may arise from a read error, as a much more abundant clone is one base away. Other DNA sequences from this sample encode an identical CDR3 as well. V and J are TRBV4-3 and TRBJ1-4; D is uncertain. Germline assignment: CDR1 LGHNA and CDR2 YSLEER. The CDR3 extends over 16 amino acids. The CDR3 bases are TGCGCCAGCAGTCAAGGAGGATTTGGGACTAATGAAAAACTGTTTTTT. Encoded protein: CASSQGGFGTNEKLFF.

The V and J genes are TRBV7-8 and TRBJ1-1, with D perhaps matching TRBD1 (6 bases). From germline, CDR1 is SGHVS and CDR2 FQNEAQ. The germline V and J ends were trimmed by 1 base and 1 base, with 13 bases remaining between them. The CDR3 consists of 16 residues. The chain's CDR3 is CASSLVSGAANTEAFF. The CDR3 bases are TGTGCCAGCAGCTTAGTTTCGGGGGCGGCGAACACTGAAGCTTTCTTT. The full variable domain, in which reference TRBV7-8 and TRBJ1-1 provide the parts outside the CDR3, is GAGVSQSPRYKVAKRGQDVALRCDPISGHVSLFWYQQALGQGPEFLTYFQNEAQLDKSGLPSDRFFAERPEGSVSTLKIQRTQQEDSAVYLCASSLVSGAANTEAFFGQGTRLTVV.

This chain connects TRBV28 to TRBJ2-7; D remains ambiguous. CDR1 MDHEN and CDR2 SYDVKM come from the germline V gene. This CDR3 has 12 residues. Trimming took 10 bases from V and 3 from J, leaving 13 bases between them. This chain's CDR3 is CAIRSKGYEQYF. The CDR3 DNA reads as TGTGCCATCCGTAGTAAGGGCTACGAGCAGTACTTC.

For this clone: At the DNA level, this CDR3 is encoded by other sequences in the same sample as well. The chain uses TRBV19 and TRBJ1-6, with 10 bases that match TRBD1. The trim removed 9 bases at V and 7 bases at J, leaving 3 bases unmatched. CDR1 and CDR2 (germline): LNHDA, SQIVND (reference sequence). This CDR3 spans 13 amino acids. CDR3 coding DNA: TGTGCCAGCCGGGACAGGGGCAATTCACCCCTCCACTTT. This gives the protein CASRDRGNSPLHF.

The rearrangement uses TRBV18 and TRBJ2-3; 9 bases are a match to TRBD2. The CDR3 is 16 amino acids. Germline V gene lookup returns CDR1 KGHSH and CDR2 LQKENI. J lost 3 bases, V lost 1 base, and 5 bases had no gene match. The CDR3 sequence is CASSPQLAGRTDTQYF. The CDR3, as DNA: TGTGCCAGCTCACCACAACTAGCGGGCAGGACAGATACGCAGTATTTT.

With regard to this clone: The CDR3 does not close with the conserved phenylalanine or tryptophan, likely indicating a read error. The CDR3 DNA is TGCGCCAGCAGCCAAGAGAACAGGGAGTATGGCTACACCCTC. Translated, it gives CASSQENREYGYTL. This rearrangement joins TRBV4-1 to TRBJ1-2; weak D call: TRBD1 (6 bases). The germline CDR1 and CDR2 sequences are MGHRA and YSYEKL. V shed 0 bases and J shed 5 bases, with 10 bases lying between them. The CDR3 runs to 14 residues.

Of note for this clone: Within the sample, other DNA sequences also encode this same CDR3. This sequence joins TRBV19 and TRBJ1-5, with 10 bases identical to TRBD1. The CDR3 has 14 amino acids. V lost 6 bases and J lost 7; bases outside the gene matches: 6. The germline gives CDR1 LNHDA, CDR2 SQIVND (reference sequence). CDR3 nucleotide sequence: TGTGCCAGTAGGGACCGGGACAGGGGCCAGCCCCAGCATTTT. Its translation: CASRDRDRGQPQHF.

The genes are TRBV27 and TRBJ1-6, with D perhaps TRBD1 (5 bases). Germline V gene sequence: CDR1 MNHEY, CDR2 SMNVEV (reference sequence). CDR3 size: 14 residues. Trimming removed 4 bases from V and 7 bases from J, with 11 bases in between. The CDR3 DNA follows: TGTGCCAGCAGTTCCGGGACTGCCAATTCACCCCTCCACTTT. Translation: CASSSGTANSPLHF.

V and J are TRBV30 and TRBJ2-7; 7 bases are a match to TRBD1. V was pared by 6 bases and J by 1 base, with 6 bases of the junction left unmatched. The CDR3 consists of 13 residues. Germline-derived CDR1 and CDR2 are GTSNPN and SVGIG (reference sequence). The CDR3, as DNA: TGTGCCTGCGGGACAGTCCCGTCCTACGAGCAGTACTTC. The encoded protein is CACGTVPSYEQYF.

The CDR3 sequence: CASSQDPIAGAADTQYF. The CDR3 nucleotides read TGTGCCAGCAGCCAAGACCCTATAGCGGGAGCGGCAGATACGCAGTATTTT. V is TRBV4-2 and J is TRBJ2-3, with TRBD2 matching 9 bases. Germline-derived CDR1 and CDR2 are LGHNA and YNFKEQ. V shed 0 bases, J shed 4 bases, and the junction held 8 bases outside the gene matches. CDR3 size: 17 residues.

This chain links TRBV27 with TRBJ1-2; 7 bases match TRBD1. This CDR3 contains 16 residues. V was clipped by 5 bases and J by 5 bases; unmatched bases: 14. Germline lookup yields CDR1 MNHEY and CDR2 SMNVEV (reference sequence). DNA for the CDR3: TGTGCCAGCAGTCCCTGGGCCCTCACAGGGGAATATGGCTACACCTTC. Translating gives CASSPWALTGEYGYTF.

The V gene is TRBV11-2, the J gene TRBJ2-7; 10 bases agree with TRBD2. V was pared by 1 base and J by 7 bases, with 10 bases of the junction left unmatched. Germline assignment: CDR1 SGHAT and CDR2 FQNNGV. The CDR3 runs 16 residues. In nucleotides, the CDR3 is TGTGCCAGCAGCTTAGTACCTAGCGGGAGAACGGGAGAGCAGTACTTC. This translates into CASSLVPSGRTGEQYF.

The chain has TRBV28 and TRBJ1-5, with D possibly being TRBD1 (5 bases). CDR3 size: 14 residues. The V end lost 5 bases, the J end lost 0 bases, and 8 bases lay between the germline ends. Germline V gene lookup returns CDR1 MDHEN and CDR2 SYDVKM. This CDR3 is CASSPQVSNQPQHF. DNA of the CDR3: TGTGCCAGCAGTCCACAGGTTAGCAATCAGCCCCAGCATTTT. The whole variable domain, filled in from reference TRBV28 and TRBJ1-5, reads DVKVTQSSRYLVKRTGEKVFLECVQDMDHENMFWYRQDPGLGLRLIYFSYDVKMKEKGDIPEGYSVSREKKERFSLILESASTNQTSMYLCASSPQVSNQPQHFGDGTRLSIL.

CDR3 in DNA: TGTGCCAGCAGTTACTCTGAGAACACTGAAGCTTTCTTT. The encoded protein is CASSYSENTEAFF. The genes are TRBV6-6 and TRBJ1-1, with D hard to call. Trimming left V 0 bases short and J 1 base short, with 3 bases between. The CDR3 sequence is 13 residues long. From germline, CDR1 is MNHNY and CDR2 SVGAGI (reference sequence).

This clone has just one count. This chain joins TRBV11-3 and TRBJ2-1; D is perhaps TRBD1 (5 bases). The germline V gene has CDR1 SGHNT and CDR2 YENEEA. V lost 5 bases to trimming and J lost 6 bases, with 14 bases between them. The CDR3 runs to 14 residues. The CDR3 DNA reads TGTGCCAGCAGCCTAAACAGGTTACCCAATGAGCAGTTCTTC. Translating it yields CASSLNRLPNEQFF.

This chain joins TRBV30 and TRBJ2-2; D not resolved. Trimming left V 2 bases short and J 4 bases short, with 8 bases between. Germline-derived CDR1 and CDR2 are GTSNPN and SVGIG (reference sequence). The CDR3 covers 13 residues. CDR3 sequence: CAWSTSSTGELFF. As DNA, the CDR3 is TGTGCCTGGAGTACCTCTTCCACCGGGGAGCTGTTTTTT.

This chain uses TRBV18 with TRBJ2-1; D is unresolved. Germline CDR1 KGHSH, CDR2 LQKENI. The V gene lost 0 bases and the J gene lost 6 bases, with 9 bases spanning the gap. The CDR3 has 14 residues. Here the CDR3 reads CASSPPEGINEQFF. The DNA for the CDR3 is TGTGCCAGCTCACCACCTGAAGGGATCAATGAGCAGTTCTTC.